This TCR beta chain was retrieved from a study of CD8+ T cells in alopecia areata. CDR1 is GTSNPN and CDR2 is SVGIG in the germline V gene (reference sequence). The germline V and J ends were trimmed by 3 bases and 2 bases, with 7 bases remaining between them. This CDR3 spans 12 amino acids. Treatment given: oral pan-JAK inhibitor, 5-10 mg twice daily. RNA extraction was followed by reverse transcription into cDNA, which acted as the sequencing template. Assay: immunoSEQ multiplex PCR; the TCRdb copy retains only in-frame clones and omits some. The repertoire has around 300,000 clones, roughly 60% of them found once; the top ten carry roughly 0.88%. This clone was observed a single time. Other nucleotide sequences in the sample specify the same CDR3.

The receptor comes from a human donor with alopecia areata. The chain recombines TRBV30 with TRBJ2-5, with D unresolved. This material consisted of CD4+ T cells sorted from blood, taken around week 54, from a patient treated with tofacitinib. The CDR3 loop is CAWSVLQETQYF. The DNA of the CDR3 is TGTGCCTGGAGCGTCTTACAAGAGACCCAGTACTTC.